The source of this T cell receptor (beta chain) is a study of CD8 T cells in ankylosing spondylitis. It was by quantitative 5'-RACE with molecular barcodes that TCR beta libraries were made. TCRdb ran MiXCR on the 5' RACE reads and lists one entry per CDR3 protein. This table holds 150,000 to 200,000 distinct CDR3 sequences, about 18% found once. Germline lookup yields CDR1 DFQATT and CDR2 SNEGSKA (reference sequence). The length of the CDR3 is 16 residues. Trimming at V came to 0 bases and at J to 8 bases, leaving 11 bases not matched to a gene. As concerns this clonotype: Its antigen is unidentified.

Study observations and caveats: Disease-associated clones were reportedly significantly overrepresented in matched ankylosing spondylitis synovial fluid. A TCR beta motif of about 8 highly homologous variants seemed to mark ankylosing spondylitis blood. Earlier literature documents some of the motif variants in reactive arthritis synovial fluid and blood.

The chain employs TRBV20-1 and TRBJ2-1, with 9 bases lining up with TRBD2. Specimen: blood, either unsorted or a sorted T cell fraction (not recorded which). This sequence was found in a male donor under 35 with ankylosing spondylitis or in good health (not recorded which). CDR3 bases: TGCAGTGCTAGAGATTATTCGGCGGGAGGGCCCCATGAGCAGTTCTTC. Translated, it gives CSARDYSAGGPHEQFF.